The clone carrying this T cell receptor (beta chain) was counted a single time. Its antigen is undetermined. Donors had no recently reported acute infections or vaccinations and were HIV-negative. The CDR3 covers 15 residues. Looked up from germline, CDR1 is SNHLY and CDR2 is FYNNEI. V shed 4 bases and J shed 7 bases, with 19 bases lying between them. The data are from a study of shared clonotypes between healthy human individuals. Overall study: A few men and a couple of women, aged 18 to 49, were donors.

The assay ran at deep level. Assay used: immunoSEQ multiplex PCR; TCRdb lists only in-frame clones, some missing. The repertoire holds 850,000 to 1,100,000 clones, with 77% as singletons. Study conclusions and caveats: In contrast to clonotypes shared by all four donors, non-shared clonotypes had lower generation probabilities.

The V and J genes are TRBV2 and TRBJ1-2, with D perhaps TRBD1 (5 bases). The TCR sequence derives from a man aged 18 to 29 in good health. Some clones in this sample may be carry-over from other donors' samples. Input material: memory CD4+ T cells from PBMCs. Subset meaning: CD45RA-negative fraction. In DNA form, the CDR3 reads TGTGCCAGCAGTGTCGGACAAGGCCTTGTGCGTGGCTACACCTTC. This gives the protein CASSVGQGLVRGYTF.